The following is a TCR beta chain sequence with its context. Original methodology: Quantification of nucleated cells was approximated via reference gene primer amplification. Data came from immunoSEQ multiplex PCR; TCRdb stores just in-frame clones and leaves some out. Clone size and V and J calls were adopted from that table, with D and trimming inferred from the DNA. The table includes approximately 260,000 clones, over 85% detected once. Recruitment covered about two dozen US areas and drew participants whose ages spanned about 18 to 95 years. Participants reported their clinical history, and cohort assignment relied on those reports. The sample comes from a study of blood T cell repertoires in COVID-19. The clonotype was recovered from a woman aged 55 to 70 who had recovered from COVID-19. The source material was PBMCs or T cells enriched from blood (not recorded which).

For the CDR3, the DNA is TGTGCCTGGAGTGTGACAGGGGCAGCACAGCCCCAGCATTTT. Its translation: CAWSVTGAAQPQHF. V is TRBV30 and J is TRBJ1-5; 8 bases are shared with TRBD1. CDR3 length: 14 amino acids. Per the germline V gene, CDR1 is GTSNPN and CDR2 is SVGIG (reference sequence). Trimming cost V 0 bases and J 7 bases; bases outside gene matches: 5.